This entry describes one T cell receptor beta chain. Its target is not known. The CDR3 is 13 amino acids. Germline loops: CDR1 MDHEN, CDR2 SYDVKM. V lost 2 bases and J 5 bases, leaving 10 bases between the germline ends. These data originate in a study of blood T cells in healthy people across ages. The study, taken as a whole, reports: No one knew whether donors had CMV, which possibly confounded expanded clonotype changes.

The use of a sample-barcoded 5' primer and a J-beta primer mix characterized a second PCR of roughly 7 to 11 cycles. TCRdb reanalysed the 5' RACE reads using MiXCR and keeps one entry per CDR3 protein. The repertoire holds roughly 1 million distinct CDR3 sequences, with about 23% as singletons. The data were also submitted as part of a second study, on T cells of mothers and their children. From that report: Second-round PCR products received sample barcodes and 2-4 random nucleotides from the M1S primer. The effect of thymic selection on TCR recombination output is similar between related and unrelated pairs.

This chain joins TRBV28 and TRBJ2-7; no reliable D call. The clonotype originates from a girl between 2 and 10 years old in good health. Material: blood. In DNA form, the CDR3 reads TGTGCCAGCAGTTTACCGCTCGAAAACGAGCAGTACTTC. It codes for CASSLPLENEQYF.